Given below is one T cell receptor (beta chain) in context. The data derive from a study of blood T cell repertoires in COVID-19. With 6 bases clipped from V and 4 bases from J, the junction kept 11 bases outside the gene matches. Per germline, CDR1 ENHRY and CDR2 SYGVKD. This CDR3 is built from 16 residues. Generated by immunoSEQ multiplex PCR, the TCRdb table keeps only in-frame clones and is missing some. The table has 45,000 to 65,000 clones, approximately 90% seen once. V is TRBV10-3 and J is TRBJ2-5; TRBD1 agrees at 10 bases. This receptor was identified in a human donor in a cohort sampled during active COVID-19. Input material: peripheral blood. The CDR3, as DNA: TGTGCCATCAGGGGGGGACAGGGGTCCTCTGGAGAGACCCAGTACTTC. The encoded protein is CAIRGGQGSSGETQYF.